The 11 T cell receptor beta chains below were found in one sample sequenced in a study of control samples from healthy donors and cancer patients. Some clones are missing from TCRdb's copy, which holds only in-frame ones; the method was immunoSEQ multiplex PCR. This sample has about 120,000 clones, with roughly 90% found just once. Material for sequencing was blood. The source is a man aged 45 to 65 in good health.

The chain combines TRBV18 with TRBJ2-1, with 7 bases matching TRBD1. The ends lost 3 bases at V and 3 bases at J; junction bases unmatched: 5. Germline CDR1 reads KGHSH; CDR2 reads LQKENI. CDR3 length equals 15 residues. CDR3 amino acids: CASSPRDRDYNEQFF. In nucleotides, the CDR3 is TGTGCCAGCTCACCCCGGGACAGAGACTACAATGAGCAGTTCTTC.

The sample holds one count of this clone. V gene TRBV11-2 combines with J gene TRBJ1-6; no clear D. The germline gives CDR1 SGHAT, CDR2 FQNNGV. The CDR3 runs to 13 residues. The V end was cut by 1 base, the J end by 9 bases, with 7 bases between. The CDR3 loop is CASSLGKGSPLHF. Written as DNA, the CDR3 is TGTGCCAGCAGCTTAGGCAAGGGTTCACCCCTCCACTTT.

The chain employs TRBV12-3 or TRBV12-4 and TRBJ1-2; D uncertain. V was shortened by 7 bases and J by 6 bases, with 12 bases between the two germline ends. The CDR3 totals 12 residues. CDR3 DNA: TGTGCCAGCATTATCACCGAGGATGGCTACACCTTC. Protein sequence: CASIITEDGYTF.

V is TRBV19 and J is TRBJ1-2, with D tentatively TRBD1 (5 bases). Trimming removed 4 bases at V and 0 bases at J, with 18 bases between. CDR3 length: 17 residues. Germline V gene lookup returns CDR1 LNHDA and CDR2 SQIVND (reference sequence). The CDR3 region is CASSTPLNRLANYGYTF. The CDR3 DNA reads TGTGCCAGTAGTACCCCGCTCAACAGGTTAGCTAACTATGGCTACACCTTC.

V and J are TRBV9 and TRBJ2-3, with 14 positions matching TRBD2. In germline, CDR1 is SGDLS, CDR2 YYNGEE. This CDR3 is built from 17 residues. V trimming: 3 bases; J trimming: 2 bases; junction bases outside the gene matches: 5. CDR3 amino acids: CASSEGLAGGNTDTQYF. DNA of the CDR3: TGTGCCAGCAGCGAAGGACTAGCGGGGGGAAACACAGATACGCAGTATTTT. The full variable domain, its missing parts supplied by reference TRBV9 and TRBJ2-3, is DSGVTQTPKHLITATGQRVTLRCSPRSGDLSVYWYQQSLDQGLQFLIQYYNGEERAKGNILERFSAQQFPDLHSELNLSSLELGDSALYFCASSEGLAGGNTDTQYFGPGTRLTVL.

V is TRBV5-1 and J is TRBJ2-7; perhaps TRBD1 as D (5 bases). Germline CDR1 is SGHRS and CDR2 is YFSETQ. The CDR3 length is 15 residues. Trimming cost V 0 bases and J 2 bases, with 12 bases left between them. CDR3 DNA: TGCGCCAGCAGCTTGGGACAGACATTCCCCTACGAGCAGTACTTC. Translating gives CASSLGQTFPYEQYF.

V gene TRBV18 combines with J gene TRBJ2-5, with D maybe TRBD1 (6 bases). Germline V gives CDR1 KGHSH, CDR2 LQKENI. This CDR3 comprises 15 residues. Trimming shortened V by 0 bases and J by 4 bases, and 12 bases separated the two germline ends. CDR3 residues: CASSPPDIRGETQYF. CDR3 sequence (DNA): TGTGCCAGCTCACCACCTGACATCAGGGGAGAGACCCAGTACTTC.

The chain links TRBV27 to TRBJ1-2; 7 nucleotides agree with TRBD1. With V trimmed by 5 bases and J by 2 bases, 8 bases remained unmatched. This CDR3 contains 15 residues. Germline CDR1 reads MNHEY; CDR2 reads SMNVEV (reference sequence). Here the CDR3 reads CASSPSGTVNYGYTF. In nucleotides, the CDR3 is TGTGCCAGCAGTCCCTCCGGGACAGTGAACTATGGCTACACCTTC.

This chain joins TRBV5-5 and TRBJ1-3; 11 bases map to TRBD1. V trimming: 4 bases; J trimming: 4 bases; junction bases outside the gene matches: 7. The germline V gene has CDR1 SGHKS and CDR2 YYEKEE (reference sequence). The CDR3 sequence is 16 residues long. Here the CDR3 reads CASSPGQGAWGNTIYF. The CDR3, as DNA: TGTGCCAGCAGCCCCGGACAGGGGGCATGGGGAAACACCATATATTTT.

The chain joins TRBV6-2 or TRBV6-3 to TRBJ1-2, with D possibly matching TRBD1 (6 bases). Per germline, CDR1 MNHEY and CDR2 SVGEGT. V lost 2 bases, J lost 6 bases, and 16 bases lay in between. The CDR3 loop spans 15 amino acids. The CDR3 loop reads CASSYNPGVEDGYTF. The CDR3 DNA reads as TGTGCCAGCAGTTACAATCCAGGGGTCGAGGATGGCTACACCTTC.

The chain has TRBV6-2 or TRBV6-3 and TRBJ2-5; 9 bases match TRBD1. This CDR3 region has 18 residues. Germline V lookup: CDR1 MNHEY, CDR2 SVGEGT. V was clipped by 2 bases and J by 5 bases; unmatched bases: 15. This CDR3 is CASSYTDGRTGDMETQYF. In nucleotides, the CDR3 is TGTGCCAGCAGTTACACCGACGGACGGACAGGGGATATGGAGACCCAGTACTTC.